This T cell receptor beta chain was identified during a study of T cell responses to AZD1222 COVID-19 vaccine. Findings and limits, study-wide: Clonal diversity was possibly underestimated, and the donors were mostly white British, with more females. Spike-specific TCR depth and breadth grew after two AZD1222 doses. Only a handful of AZD1222 recipients tested seropositive at baseline. Repertoire sampling was restricted to post-peak T cell response timepoints.

The V gene's germline CDR1 is GTSNPN and CDR2 SVGIG (reference sequence). Germline trimming cut 1 base from V and 2 bases from J; bases unmatched to any gene: 6. The CDR3 sequence is 16 residues long. Comments on this clone: Its matching antigen is unknown.

Produced via immunoSEQ multiplex PCR; TCRdb's table is partial and in-frame only. Among 150,000 or so clones, 80% to 95% were seen once, and the ten largest hold about 2.5%. V gene TRBV30 combines with J gene TRBJ2-3; 10 bases line up with TRBD2. The source of this sequence is an adult in good health. The starting material was peripheral blood, obtained on day 0 of AZD1222 vaccination. CDR3 coding DNA: TGTGCCTGGAGTGCGATAGCGGGAGGAGTCACAGATACGCAGTATTTT. Its translation is CAWSAIAGGVTDTQYF.